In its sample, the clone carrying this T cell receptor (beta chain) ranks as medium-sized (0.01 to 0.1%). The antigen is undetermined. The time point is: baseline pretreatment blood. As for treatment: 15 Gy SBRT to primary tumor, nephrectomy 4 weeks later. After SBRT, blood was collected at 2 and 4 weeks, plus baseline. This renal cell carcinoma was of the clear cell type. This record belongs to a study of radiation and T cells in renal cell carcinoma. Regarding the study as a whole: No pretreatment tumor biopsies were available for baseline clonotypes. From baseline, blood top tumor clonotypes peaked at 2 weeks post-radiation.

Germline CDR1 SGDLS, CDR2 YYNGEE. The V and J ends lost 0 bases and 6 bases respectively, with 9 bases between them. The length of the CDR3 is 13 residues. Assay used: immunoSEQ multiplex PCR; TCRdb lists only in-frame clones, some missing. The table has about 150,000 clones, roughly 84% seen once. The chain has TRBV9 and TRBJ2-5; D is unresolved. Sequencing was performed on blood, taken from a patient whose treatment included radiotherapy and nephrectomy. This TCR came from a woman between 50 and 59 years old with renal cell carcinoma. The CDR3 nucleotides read TGTGCCAGCAGCGTAGCTACCACGAAGACCCAGTACTTC. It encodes CASSVATTKTQYF.